Following are 10 T cell receptor beta chains from one sample sequenced in a study of blood T cell repertoires in COVID-19. Data came from immunoSEQ multiplex PCR; TCRdb stores just in-frame clones and leaves some out. This table has around 190,000 clones, about four fifths appearing once. The sample comprised PBMCs or T cells enriched from blood (not recorded which). These receptors originate from a woman aged 30 to 39 who had been exposed to COVID-19.

This clone was counted once. This chain joins TRBV5-1 and TRBJ2-3; the D gene is possibly TRBD2 (7 bases). V was pared by 0 bases and J by 1 base, with 12 bases between. Germline V lookup: CDR1 SGHRS, CDR2 YFSETQ. This CDR3 comprises 16 residues. The chain's CDR3 is CASSLAVGGRTDTQYF. In DNA form, the CDR3 reads TGCGCCAGCAGCTTGGCGGTGGGGGGGCGCACAGATACGCAGTATTTT.

V and J are TRBV27 and TRBJ1-2; 9 nucleotides agree with TRBD1. From germline, CDR1 is MNHEY and CDR2 SMNVEV (reference sequence). The CDR3 has 14 residues. The ends lost 4 bases at V and 4 bases at J; junction bases unmatched: 4. Here the CDR3 reads CASSSQTGGYGYTF. The DNA of the CDR3 is TGTGCCAGCAGTTCCCAGACAGGGGGCTATGGCTACACCTTC.

J is TRBJ1-2 and V is TRBV12-3 or TRBV12-4; a weak D match, TRBD1 (5 bases). Trimming removed 6 bases from V and 4 bases from J, with 12 bases in between. The length of the CDR3 is 13 residues. The CDR3 nucleotides are TGTGCCAGCAGCTGGACACTACCCTATGGCTACACCTTC. Residues: CASSWTLPYGYTF.

This rearrangement joins TRBV5-4 to TRBJ1-1; perhaps TRBD1 as D (6 bases). Germline V gene sequence: CDR1 SGHNT, CDR2 YYREEE (reference sequence). This CDR3 has 14 residues. Between the trimmed V and J ends, which lost 0 bases and 7 bases, there was a span of 13 bases. The DNA of the CDR3 is TGTGCCAGCAGCTTGGGTACAGGGACGGGTGAAGCTTTCTTT. Amino acid sequence: CASSLGTGTGEAFF.

The gene calls are TRBV6-6 and TRBJ2-7, with TRBD2 matching over 7 bases. The CDR3 spans 13 residues. V shed 11 bases and J 3 bases; nucleotides not matched to a gene: 10. Looked up from germline, CDR1 is MNHNY and CDR2 is SVGAGI (reference sequence). The CDR3 here is CAGRAGENYEQYF. DNA of the CDR3: TGTGCCGGCCGGGCGGGGGAGAACTACGAGCAGTACTTC.

A single count supports this clone. This chain uses TRBV9 with TRBJ1-1; 10 bases match TRBD1. The trim removed 0 bases at V and 4 bases at J, leaving 3 bases unmatched. The CDR3 contains 15 residues. The germline gives CDR1 SGDLS, CDR2 YYNGEE. The CDR3 spells CASSVGRQGATEAFF. The CDR3 bases are TGTGCCAGCAGCGTAGGGAGACAGGGGGCCACTGAAGCTTTCTTT.

This clone was seen just once. The rearrangement uses TRBV6-2 or TRBV6-3 and TRBJ2-3, with a weak D call TRBD2 (5 bases). The CDR3 sequence is 15 residues long. Germline loops: CDR1 MNHEY, CDR2 SVGEGT. Trimming left V 2 bases short and J 0 bases short, with 9 bases between. The CDR3 sequence is CASSYMSGSTDTQYF. The DNA of the CDR3 is TGTGCCAGCAGTTACATGTCGGGGAGCACAGATACGCAGTATTTT.

The chain employs TRBV30 and TRBJ1-6; D remains ambiguous. Trimming took 8 bases from V and 9 from J, leaving 14 bases between them. Germline CDR1 is GTSNPN and CDR2 is SVGIG (reference sequence). The CDR3 extends over 12 amino acids. The CDR3 DNA reads as TGTGCCGGAGGACGAGTTGGTTCACCCCTCCACTTT. Translating it yields CAGGRVGSPLHF.

The J gene is TRBJ2-7, the V gene TRBV7-6; 11 positions match TRBD1. The J segment lost 6 bases and the V segment lost 5 bases, leaving 3 bases of the junction unmatched. The CDR3 is 13 amino acids. Germline-derived CDR1 and CDR2 are SGHVS and FNYEAQ. This CDR3 reads CASSPGTGGEQYF. The CDR3, as DNA: TGTGCCAGCAGCCCCGGGACAGGGGGCGAGCAGTACTTC.

The V and J genes are TRBV4-2 and TRBJ2-7, with D maybe TRBD2 (6 bases). Germline V gives CDR1 LGHNA, CDR2 YNFKEQ. CDR3 length: 16 residues. V was pared by 3 bases and J by 1 base, with 16 bases between. The CDR3 DNA reads TGTGCCAGCAGCCAGGTGTGGGTAGCGGTATCCTACGAGCAGTACTTC. Translating gives CASSQVWVAVSYEQYF.